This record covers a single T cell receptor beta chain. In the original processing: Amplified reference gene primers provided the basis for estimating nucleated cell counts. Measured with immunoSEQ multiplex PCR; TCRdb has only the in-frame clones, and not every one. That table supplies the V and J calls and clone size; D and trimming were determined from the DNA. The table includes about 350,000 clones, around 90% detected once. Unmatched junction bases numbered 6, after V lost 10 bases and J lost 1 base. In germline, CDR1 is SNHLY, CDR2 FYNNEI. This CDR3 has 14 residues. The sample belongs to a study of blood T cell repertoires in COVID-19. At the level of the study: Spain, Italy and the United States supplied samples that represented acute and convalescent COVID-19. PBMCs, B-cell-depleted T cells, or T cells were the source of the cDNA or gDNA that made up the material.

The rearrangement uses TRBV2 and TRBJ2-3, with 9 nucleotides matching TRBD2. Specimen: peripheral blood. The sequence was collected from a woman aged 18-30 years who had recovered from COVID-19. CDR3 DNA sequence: TGTGCCAACCTCCAGCGGGAGGGCACAGATACGCAGTATTTT. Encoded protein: CANLQREGTDTQYF.